This is a list of T cell receptor beta chains from one sample in a study of blood T cells in healthy people across ages. TCRdb fed the 5' RACE reads into MiXCR, producing one record per CDR3 protein. The sample yields about 930,000 distinct CDR3 sequences, 25% to 30% seen once. The same specimen was also included in a second study, on T cells of mothers and their children.

The sample taken for sequencing was blood. These receptors were collected from a woman aged 40 to 55 in good health. The CDR3 runs from the conserved cysteine through the conserved F or W. D genes are given only for firm matches. Clone size is not always given. Where it is, it says once, few, many or a class for expanded clones.

TRBV20-1	TRBD1	-	TRBJ1-5	CSARDGGGQGSNGPQHF	TGCAGTGCTAGAGATGGGGGGGGACAGGGTTCTAACGGGCCCCAGCATTTT
TRBV9	-	many	TRBJ2-7	CASSTGSAYEQYF	TGTGCCAGCAGCACCGGGAGTGCCTACGAGCAGTACTTC
TRBV5-1	-	-	TRBJ2-5	CASSSDPRGLETQYF	TGCGCCAGCAGTTCGGACCCCCGGGGTTTGGAGACCCAGTACTTC
TRBV28	-	many	TRBJ1-4	CASSLWLLTTNEKLFF	TGTGCCAGCAGTTTATGGTTACTGACAACTAATGAAAAACTGTTTTTT
TRBV4-3	-	-	TRBJ2-3	CASSQRGDTQYF	TGCGCCAGCAGCCAAAGAGGCGATACGCAGTATTTT
TRBV9	-	few	TRBJ2-7	CASSVYGDPGEQYF	TGTGCCAGCAGCGTATACGGGGATCCTGGCGAGCAGTACTTC
TRBV7-3	-	many	TRBJ1-2	CASSRGKGNYGYTF	TGTGCCAGCAGTCGTGGGAAGGGGAATTATGGCTACACCTTC
TRBV5-1	-	many	TRBJ2-7	CASSLLRNYEQYF	TGCGCCAGCAGCTTGTTAAGGAATTACGAGCAGTACTTC
TRBV6-6	-	few	TRBJ1-1	CASKEGYTEAFF	TGTGCCAGCAAGGAGGGGTACACTGAAGCTTTCTTT
TRBV7-2	-	many	TRBJ1-5	CASSLGQAGQPQHF	TGTGCCAGCAGCTTAGGACAGGCCGGGCAGCCCCAGCATTTT
TRBV20-1	TRBD1	-	TRBJ2-3	CSAPGTGTDTQYF	TGCAGTGCTCCCGGGACAGGCACAGATACGCAGTATTTT
TRBV7-8	-	many	TRBJ2-1	CASSLISRGNEQFF	TGTGCCAGCAGCTTAATTAGCAGGGGCAATGAGCAGTTCTTC
TRBV4-3	-	-	TRBJ2-7	CASSQGARSSYEQYF	TGCGCCAGCAGCCAAGGGGCAAGGAGCTCCTACGAGCAGTACTTC
TRBV5-8	-	-	TRBJ2-1	CASSLRGRPYEQFF	TGTGCCAGCAGCTTGCGGGGGAGGCCTTATGAGCAGTTCTTC
TRBV6-5	TRBD1	-	TRBJ2-7	CASSSLSTGKNEQYF	TGTGCCAGCAGTTCGTTATCGACAGGGAAAAACGAGCAGTACTTC
TRBV7-9	TRBD1	-	TRBJ2-5	CASSLGAGGHETQYF	TGTGCCAGCAGCTTAGGGGCAGGGGGTCACGAGACCCAGTACTTC
TRBV11-3	-	few	TRBJ2-3	CASSLASENTDTQYF	TGTGCCAGCAGCTTAGCATCAGAAAACACAGATACGCAGTATTTT
TRBV20-1	-	-	TRBJ2-1	CSVSNFKNEQFF	TGCAGTGTTAGTAATTTCAAGAATGAGCAGTTCTTC
TRBV3-1	-	-	TRBJ1-2	CASSHRHPPAGGYTF	TGTGCCAGCAGCCACCGCCACCCGCCCGCGGGAGGCTACACCTTC
TRBV6-6	-	few	TRBJ1-2	CASRVGNYGYTF	TGTGCCAGCAGGGTAGGAAACTATGGCTACACCTTC
TRBV6-2/TRBV6-3	-	few	TRBJ2-5	CARIQMYQETQYF	TGTGCCAGAATCCAGATGTACCAAGAGACCCAGTACTTC
TRBV20-1	-	-	TRBJ2-6	CSAPPTGANVLTF	TGCAGTGCCCCGCCGACTGGGGCCAACGTCCTGACTTTC
TRBV5-1	-	-	TRBJ2-7	CTSSLVEAGSGQYF	TGCACCAGCAGCTTGGTAGAGGCGGGTTCCGGGCAGTACTTC
TRBV3-1	-	-	TRBJ1-4	CASSHGTTNEKLFF	TGTGCCAGCAGCCACGGGACAACTAATGAAAAACTGTTTTTT
TRBV7-9	-	-	TRBJ2-3	CASSQLDYTDTQYF	TGTGCCAGCAGCCAATTGGACTACACAGATACGCAGTATTTT
TRBV27	TRBD1	many	TRBJ2-7	CASSGTDNYEQYF	TGTGCCAGCTCCGGGACAGACAACTACGAGCAGTACTTC
TRBV11-1	-	-	TRBJ1-2	CASSPRVDYGYTF	TGTGCCAGCAGCCCCAGGGTGGACTATGGCTACACCTTC
TRBV20-1	TRBD1	few	TRBJ2-5	CSAGVQGVERKQYF	TGCAGTGCTGGGGTACAGGGGGTTGAGAGGAAGCAGTACTTC
TRBV7-2	TRBD1	many	TRBJ2-5	CASSSGGLETQYF	TGTGCCAGCAGCTCAGGGGGCCTAGAGACCCAGTACTTC
TRBV20-1	-	many	TRBJ2-3	CSGRGDEGITDTQYF	TGCAGTGGCAGGGGGGACGAAGGTATCACAGATACGCAGTATTTT
TRBV28	TRBD1	few	TRBJ2-7	CASAGTDVEQYF	TGTGCCAGCGCCGGGACAGACGTTGAGCAGTACTTC
TRBV10-3	-	few	TRBJ1-1	CAISGPGREAFF	TGTGCCATCAGTGGCCCCGGGAGGGAGGCTTTCTTT
TRBV20-1	TRBD2	-	TRBJ2-1	CSARVRGGDNEQFF	TGCAGTGCTAGAGTTCGGGGGGGCGACAATGAGCAGTTCTTC
TRBV4-1	TRBD2	many	TRBJ2-7	CASSQGSGGAYEQYF	TGCGCCAGCAGCCAAGGAAGCGGGGGGGCATACGAGCAGTACTTC
TRBV7-2	-	few	TRBJ1-5	CASSTTTGSNQPQHF	TGTGCCAGCAGCACGACGACGGGGAGCAATCAGCCCCAGCATTTT
TRBV20-1	TRBD1	many	TRBJ1-4	CSAQPPGTGVEKLFF	TGCAGTGCTCAGCCACCCGGGACAGGGGTTGAAAAACTGTTTTTT
TRBV28	-	-	TRBJ2-1	CASTTGTLNNEQFF	TGTGCCAGCACCACAGGGACGCTTAACAATGAGCAGTTCTTC
TRBV9	-	few	TRBJ2-3	CASSVGSAATSTDTQYF	TGTGCCAGCAGCGTAGGTAGCGCGGCAACTAGCACAGATACGCAGTATTTT